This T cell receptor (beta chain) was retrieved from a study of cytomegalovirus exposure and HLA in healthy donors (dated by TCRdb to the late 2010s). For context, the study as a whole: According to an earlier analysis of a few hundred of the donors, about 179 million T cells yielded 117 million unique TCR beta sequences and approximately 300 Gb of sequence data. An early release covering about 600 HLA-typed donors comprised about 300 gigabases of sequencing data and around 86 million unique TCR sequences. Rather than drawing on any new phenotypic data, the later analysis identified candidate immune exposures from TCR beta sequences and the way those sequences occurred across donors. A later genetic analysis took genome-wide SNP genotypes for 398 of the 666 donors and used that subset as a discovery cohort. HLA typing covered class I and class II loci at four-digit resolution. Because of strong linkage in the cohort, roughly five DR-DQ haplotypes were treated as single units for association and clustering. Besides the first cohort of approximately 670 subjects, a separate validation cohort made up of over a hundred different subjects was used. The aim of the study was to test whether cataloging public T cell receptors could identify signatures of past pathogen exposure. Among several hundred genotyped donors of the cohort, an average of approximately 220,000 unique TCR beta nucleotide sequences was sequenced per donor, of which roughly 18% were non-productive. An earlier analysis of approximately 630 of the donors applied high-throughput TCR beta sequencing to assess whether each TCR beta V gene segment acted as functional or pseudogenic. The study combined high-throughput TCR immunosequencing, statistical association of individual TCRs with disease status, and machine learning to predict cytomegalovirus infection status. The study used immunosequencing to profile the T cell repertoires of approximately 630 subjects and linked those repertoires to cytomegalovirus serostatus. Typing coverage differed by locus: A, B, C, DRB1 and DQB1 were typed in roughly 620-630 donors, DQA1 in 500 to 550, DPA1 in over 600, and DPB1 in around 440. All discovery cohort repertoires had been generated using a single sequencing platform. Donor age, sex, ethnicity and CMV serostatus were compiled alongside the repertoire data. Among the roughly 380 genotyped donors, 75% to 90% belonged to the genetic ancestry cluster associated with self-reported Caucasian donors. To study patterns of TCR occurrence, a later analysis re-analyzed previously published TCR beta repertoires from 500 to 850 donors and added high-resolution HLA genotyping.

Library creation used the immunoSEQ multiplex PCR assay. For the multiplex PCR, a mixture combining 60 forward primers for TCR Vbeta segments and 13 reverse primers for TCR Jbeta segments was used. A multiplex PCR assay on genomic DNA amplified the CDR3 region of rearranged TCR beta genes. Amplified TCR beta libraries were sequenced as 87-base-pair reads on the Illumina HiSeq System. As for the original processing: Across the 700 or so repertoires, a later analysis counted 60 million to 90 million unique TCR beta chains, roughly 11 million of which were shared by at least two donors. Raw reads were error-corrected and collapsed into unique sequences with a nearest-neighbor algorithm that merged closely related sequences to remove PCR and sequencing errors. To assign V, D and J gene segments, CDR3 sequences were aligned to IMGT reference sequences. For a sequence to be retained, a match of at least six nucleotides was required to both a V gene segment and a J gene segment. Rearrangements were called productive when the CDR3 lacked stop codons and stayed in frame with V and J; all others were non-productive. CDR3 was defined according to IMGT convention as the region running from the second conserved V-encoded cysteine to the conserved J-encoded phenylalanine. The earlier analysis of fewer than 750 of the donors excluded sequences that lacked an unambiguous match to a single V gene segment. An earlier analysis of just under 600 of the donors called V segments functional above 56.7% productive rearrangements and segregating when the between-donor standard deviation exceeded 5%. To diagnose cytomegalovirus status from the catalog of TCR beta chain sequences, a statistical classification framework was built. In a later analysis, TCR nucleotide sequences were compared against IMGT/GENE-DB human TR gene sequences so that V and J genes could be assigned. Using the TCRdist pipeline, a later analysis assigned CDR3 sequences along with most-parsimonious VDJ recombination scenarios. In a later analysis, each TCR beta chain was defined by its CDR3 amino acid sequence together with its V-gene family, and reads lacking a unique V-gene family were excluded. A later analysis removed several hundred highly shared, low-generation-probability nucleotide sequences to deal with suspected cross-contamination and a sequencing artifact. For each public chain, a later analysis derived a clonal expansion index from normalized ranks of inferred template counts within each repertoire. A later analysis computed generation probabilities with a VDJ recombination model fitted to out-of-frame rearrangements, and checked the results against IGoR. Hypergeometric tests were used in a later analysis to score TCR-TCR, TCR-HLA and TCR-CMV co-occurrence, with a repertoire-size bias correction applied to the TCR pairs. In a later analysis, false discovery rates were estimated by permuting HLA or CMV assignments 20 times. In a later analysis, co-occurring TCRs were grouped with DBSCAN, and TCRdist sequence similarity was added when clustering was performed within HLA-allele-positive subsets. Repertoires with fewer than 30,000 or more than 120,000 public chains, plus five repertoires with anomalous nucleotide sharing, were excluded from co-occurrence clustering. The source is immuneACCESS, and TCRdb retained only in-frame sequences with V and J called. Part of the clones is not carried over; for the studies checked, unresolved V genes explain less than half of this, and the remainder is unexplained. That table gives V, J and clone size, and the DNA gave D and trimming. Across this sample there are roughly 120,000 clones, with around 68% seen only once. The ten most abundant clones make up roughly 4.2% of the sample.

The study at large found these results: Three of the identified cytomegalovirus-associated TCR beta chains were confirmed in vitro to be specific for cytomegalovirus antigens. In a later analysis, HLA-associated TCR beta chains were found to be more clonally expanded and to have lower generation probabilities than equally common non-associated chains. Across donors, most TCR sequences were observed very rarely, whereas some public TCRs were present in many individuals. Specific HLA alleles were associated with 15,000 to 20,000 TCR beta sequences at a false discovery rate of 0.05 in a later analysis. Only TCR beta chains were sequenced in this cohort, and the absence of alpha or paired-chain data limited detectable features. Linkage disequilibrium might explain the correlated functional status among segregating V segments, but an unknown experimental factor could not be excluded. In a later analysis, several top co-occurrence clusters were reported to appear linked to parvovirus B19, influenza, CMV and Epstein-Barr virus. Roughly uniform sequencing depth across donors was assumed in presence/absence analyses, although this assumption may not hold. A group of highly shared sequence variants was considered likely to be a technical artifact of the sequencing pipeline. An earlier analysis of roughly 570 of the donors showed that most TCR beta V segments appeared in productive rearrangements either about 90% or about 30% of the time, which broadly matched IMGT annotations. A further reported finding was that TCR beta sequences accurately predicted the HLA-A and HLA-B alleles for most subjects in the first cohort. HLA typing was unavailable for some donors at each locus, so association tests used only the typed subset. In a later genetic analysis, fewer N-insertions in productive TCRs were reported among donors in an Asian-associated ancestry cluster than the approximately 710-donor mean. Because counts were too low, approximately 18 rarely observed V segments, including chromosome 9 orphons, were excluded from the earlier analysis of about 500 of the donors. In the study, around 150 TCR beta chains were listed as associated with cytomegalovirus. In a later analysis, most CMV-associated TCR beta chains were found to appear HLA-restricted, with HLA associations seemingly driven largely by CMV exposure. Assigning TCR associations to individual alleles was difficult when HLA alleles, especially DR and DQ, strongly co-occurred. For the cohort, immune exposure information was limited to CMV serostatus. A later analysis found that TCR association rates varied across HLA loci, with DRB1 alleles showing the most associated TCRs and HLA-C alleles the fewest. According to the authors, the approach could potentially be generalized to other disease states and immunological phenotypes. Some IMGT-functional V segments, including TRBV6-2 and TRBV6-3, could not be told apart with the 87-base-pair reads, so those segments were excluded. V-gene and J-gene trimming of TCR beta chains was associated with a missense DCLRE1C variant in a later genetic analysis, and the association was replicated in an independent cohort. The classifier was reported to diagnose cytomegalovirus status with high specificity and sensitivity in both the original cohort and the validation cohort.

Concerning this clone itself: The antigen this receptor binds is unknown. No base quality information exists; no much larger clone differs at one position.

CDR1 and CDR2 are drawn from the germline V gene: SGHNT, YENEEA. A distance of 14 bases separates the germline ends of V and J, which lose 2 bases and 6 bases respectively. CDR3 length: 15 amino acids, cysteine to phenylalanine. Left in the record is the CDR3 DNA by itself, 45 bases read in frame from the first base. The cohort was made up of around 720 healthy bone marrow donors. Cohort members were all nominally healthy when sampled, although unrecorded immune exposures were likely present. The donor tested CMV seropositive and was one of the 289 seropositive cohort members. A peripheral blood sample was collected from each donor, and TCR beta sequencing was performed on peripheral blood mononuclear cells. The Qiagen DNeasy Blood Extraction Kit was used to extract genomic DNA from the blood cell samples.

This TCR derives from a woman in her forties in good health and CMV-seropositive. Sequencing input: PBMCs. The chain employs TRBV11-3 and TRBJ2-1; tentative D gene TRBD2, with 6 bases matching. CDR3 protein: CASSLSTGGANEQFF. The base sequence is TGTGCCAGCAGCTTAAGCACTGGAGGGGCCAATGAGCAGTTCTTC.